In this sample, the clone carrying this TCR beta chain turned up a few times. Its antigen is unknown. This sample was taken from a study of T cells in Graves' hyperthyroidism and ophthalmopathy. Findings and limits, study-wide: Ophthalmopathy, which appeared later, was predicted by the model a median 6.5 months before onset.

Amplified TCR beta CDR3 regions derived from RNA transcripts. The study used the HTBI primer set for a first-round RT-PCR of the TCR CDR3. MiXCR, run by TCRdb on the multiplex PCR reads, gives a single entry per CDR3 protein. The table records about 320,000 distinct CDR3 sequences, approximately 16% of them present only once. V was cut by 4 bases and J by 8 bases, with 17 bases left in between. The CDR3 totals 14 residues. Germline loops: CDR1 SEHNR, CDR2 FQNEAQ (reference sequence). Recently diagnosed hyperthyroidism of less than 2 months' duration affected patients aged 18 to 65. The chain couples TRBV7-9 to TRBJ1-2; D possibly corresponds to TRBD1 (5 bases). This clonotype was obtained from a man aged 25 to 45 with Graves' hyperthyroidism. Material for sequencing was blood. CDR3 in amino acids: CASSYSRDDAGYTF. CDR3 nucleotide sequence: TGTGCCAGCAGCTATAGCCGGGACGATGCAGGCTACACCTTC.